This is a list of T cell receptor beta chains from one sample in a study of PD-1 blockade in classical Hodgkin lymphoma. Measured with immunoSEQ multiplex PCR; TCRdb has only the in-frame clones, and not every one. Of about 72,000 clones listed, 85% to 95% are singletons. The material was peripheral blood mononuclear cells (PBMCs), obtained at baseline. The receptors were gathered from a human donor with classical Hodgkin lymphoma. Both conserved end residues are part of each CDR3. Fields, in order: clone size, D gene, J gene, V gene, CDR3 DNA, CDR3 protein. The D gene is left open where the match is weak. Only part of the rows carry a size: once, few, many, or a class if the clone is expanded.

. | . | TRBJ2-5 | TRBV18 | TGTGCCAGCTCGTACGAGGGTCGAGAGACCCAGTACTTC | CASSYEGRETQYF
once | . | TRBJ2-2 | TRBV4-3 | TGCGCCAGCAGCCAAGAGTCATTAGCGGAGAACACCGGGGAGCTGTTTTTT | CASSQESLAENTGELFF
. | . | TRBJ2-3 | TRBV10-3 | TGTGCCGCAGAGAGGGGAGTGGGGACAGATACGCAGTATTTT | CAAERGVGTDTQYF
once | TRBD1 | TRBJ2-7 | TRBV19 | TGTGCCAGTAGTTGGGGGACAGGGGGAGCCGAGCAGTACTTC | CASSWGTGGAEQYF
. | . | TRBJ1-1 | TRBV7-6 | TGTGCCAGCAGCTCCCTACGGGACACTGAAGCTTTCTTT | CASSSLRDTEAFF
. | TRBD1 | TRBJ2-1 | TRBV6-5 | TGTGCCAGCAGTTACTCGGAGTGGGACAGAAATGAGCAGTTCTTC | CASSYSEWDRNEQFF
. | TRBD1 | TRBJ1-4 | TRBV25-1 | TGTGCCAGCAGTGTTACAGGGGAAGGTGGTGAAAAACTGTTTTTT | CASSVTGEGGEKLFF
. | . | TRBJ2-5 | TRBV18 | TGTGCCAGCTCACCATCAGAAATCCGGGTTGGGGAGACCCAGTACTTC | CASSPSEIRVGETQYF
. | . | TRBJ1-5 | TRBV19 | TGTGCCAGTAGTACTGGGAACGCCCCGGGGCCCCAGCATTTT | CASSTGNAPGPQHF
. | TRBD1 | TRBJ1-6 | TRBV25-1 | TGTGCCAGCAGTGAAAATCGGGACAGCCATAATTCACCCCTCCACTTT | CASSENRDSHNSPLHF
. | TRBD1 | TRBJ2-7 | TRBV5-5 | TGTGCCAGCAGCTTGAGAGTCGGGACAGGGTCCTACGAGCAGTACTTC | CASSLRVGTGSYEQYF
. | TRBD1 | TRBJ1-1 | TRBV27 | TGTGCCAGCAGTTTGTCGCAGGGGGCCATCGCTGAAGCTTTCTTT | CASSLSQGAIAEAFF
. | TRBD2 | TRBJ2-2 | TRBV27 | TGTGCCAGCAGCCAGGGACTAGCGGAGATCACCGGGGAGCTGTTTTTT | CASSQGLAEITGELFF
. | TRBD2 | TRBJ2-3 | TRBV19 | TGTGCCAGTAGGTCGGGAGAAGCGGGGGTAGATACGCAGTATTTT | CASRSGEAGVDTQYF
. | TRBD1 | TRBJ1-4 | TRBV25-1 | TGTGCCAGCAGTGACCCGGGACAGGGGAATGAAAAACTGTTTTTT | CASSDPGQGNEKLFF
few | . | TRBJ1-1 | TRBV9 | TGTGCCAGCAGCCCCCAAGGTCCGGCTTTCTTT | CASSPQGPAFF
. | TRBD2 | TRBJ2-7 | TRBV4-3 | TGCGCCAGCACCCGAAGCGGGAGTTACTACGAGCAGTACTTC | CASTRSGSYYEQYF
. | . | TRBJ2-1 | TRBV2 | TGTGCCAGCAGTGGGGGCCCGCATGAGCAGTTCTTC | CASSGGPHEQFF
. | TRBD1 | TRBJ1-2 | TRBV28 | TGTGCCAGCAGTTCATTGACAGGGCTCTATGGCTACACCTTC | CASSSLTGLYGYTF
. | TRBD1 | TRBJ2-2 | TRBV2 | TGTGCCAGCAGTGAAGGACAGGGGTGGCCCGGGGAGCTGTTTTTT | CASSEGQGWPGELFF
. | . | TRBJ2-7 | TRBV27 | TGTGCCAGCGCCGGGCAGTCGACCTACGAGCAGTACTTC | CASAGQSTYEQYF
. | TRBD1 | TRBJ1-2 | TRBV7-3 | TGTGCCAGCAGCTTAGGGACAGGGGGCTATGATGGCTACACCTTC | CASSLGTGGYDGYTF
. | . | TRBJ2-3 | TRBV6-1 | TGTGCCAGCAGTGAAGCAACCGACACGGGTGTTACGCAGTATTTT | CASSEATDTGVTQYF
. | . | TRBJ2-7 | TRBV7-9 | TGTGCCAGCAGCTCGGACAGAAGTACTAACGAGCAGTACTTC | CASSSDRSTNEQYF
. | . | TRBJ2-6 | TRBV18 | TGTGCCAGCATGACCGGGACCTCTGGGGCCAACGTCCTGACTTTC | CASMTGTSGANVLTF
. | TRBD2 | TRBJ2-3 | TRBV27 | TGTGCCAGCAGTTTGAGCGGGGGGTCAGATACGCAGTATTTT | CASSLSGGSDTQYF
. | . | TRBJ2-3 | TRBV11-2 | TGTGCCAGCAGCCCCCACCGGGCCCAGCGGATCACAGATACGCAGTATTTT | CASSPHRAQRITDTQYF